The entry below describes one T cell receptor beta chain. Its antigen remains unidentified. Sequencing was performed with immunoSEQ multiplex PCR; in TCRdb, only in-frame clones are kept and a portion is missing. The repertoire holds more than 12,000 clones, 80% to 95% seen once, with approximately 2% in the top ten. These data originate in a study of T cells and Merkel cell carcinoma outcomes. Study-wide points: Reportedly, T-cell repertoire with density predicts Merkel cell carcinoma outcomes.

The sequencing sample was made of tumor tissue from Merkel cell carcinoma. The sequence was collected from a human donor with Merkel cell carcinoma.

The CDR3 nucleotides are TGCGCCAGCAGCCAAGCTTCACTAGCGGGGAGCTCTGGGGCCAACGTCCTGACTTTC. It specifies CASSQASLAGSSGANVLTF. The V and J genes are TRBV4-1 and TRBJ2-6, with TRBD2 matching over 10 bases. Unmatched junction bases numbered 6, after V lost 1 base and J lost 0 bases. CDR1 MGHRA and CDR2 YSYEKL come from the germline V gene. This CDR3 has 19 amino acids.